The TCR beta chain under discussion was sequenced for a study of technical replicates of blood from a handful of donors. CDR3 length: 15 residues. Germline loops: CDR1 SGHNT, CDR2 YYREEE (reference sequence). J was trimmed by 9 bases and V by 7 bases; bases with no gene match: 13. The repertoire was sequenced with immunoSEQ multiplex PCR; TCRdb's copy has only in-frame clones and lacks some. The sample has roughly 71,000 clones, nearly 97% seen once. The material sequenced was T cells isolated from PBMCs. The gene calls are TRBV5-4 and TRBJ2-1, with TRBD1 matching over 10 bases. The TCR sequence derives from a human donor in good health. The CDR3 loop reads CASYSRDRGVGEQFF. CDR3 sequence (DNA): TGTGCCAGCTACAGTCGGGACAGGGGCGTGGGTGAGCAGTTCTTC. Supplemented by reference TRBV5-4 and TRBJ2-1, the full variable domain reads ETGVTQSPTHLIKTRGQQVTLRCSSQSGHNTVSWYQQALGQGPQFIFQYYREEENGRGNFPPRFSGLQFPNYSSELNVNALELDDSALYLCASYSRDRGVGEQFFGPGTRLTVL.